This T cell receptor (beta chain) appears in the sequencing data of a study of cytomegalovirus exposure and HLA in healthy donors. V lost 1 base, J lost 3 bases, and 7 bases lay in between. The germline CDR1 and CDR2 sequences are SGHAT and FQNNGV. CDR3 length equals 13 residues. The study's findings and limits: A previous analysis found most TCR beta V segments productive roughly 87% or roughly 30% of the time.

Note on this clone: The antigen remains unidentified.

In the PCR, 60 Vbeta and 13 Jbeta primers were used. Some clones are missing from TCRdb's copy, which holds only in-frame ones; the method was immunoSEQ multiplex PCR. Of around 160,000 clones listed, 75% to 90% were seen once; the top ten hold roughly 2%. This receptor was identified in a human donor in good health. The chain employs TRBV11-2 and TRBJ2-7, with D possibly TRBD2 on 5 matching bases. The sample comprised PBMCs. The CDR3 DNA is TGTGCCAGCAGCTTAGTTGGAGGCTACGAGCAGTACTTC. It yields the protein CASSLVGGYEQYF.